Shown below are 31 T cell receptor beta chains from a single sample sequenced in a study of response to subunit inactivated influenza vaccine. TCRdb itself ran the RT-PCR reads through MiXCR, one entry per CDR3 protein. The table includes roughly 780,000 distinct CDR3 sequences, around 18% detected once. Source: PBMCs from blood, taken about 5 days after vaccination. All receptors come from a man in his forties or fifties who received an inactivated influenza vaccine.

This clonotype has a single count. The limits of the CDR3 on the DNA are not certain, so only TCRdb's listed CDR3 is given. The gene calls are TRBV21-1 and TRBJ1-4. TRBV21-1 is a recognized pseudogene. Ends included, the CDR3 has 15 residues. This chain's CDR3 is CASSNAVQLMKNCFF.

This clonotype was picked up many times. This chain joins TRBV5-1 and TRBJ2-1; D not certain. The CDR3 sequence is 16 residues long. Germline V CDR1 and CDR2: SGHRS, YFSETQ. V dropped 0 bases and J dropped 4 bases, with 14 bases sitting between them. CDR3: CASSLALRARYNEQFF. The CDR3 coding sequence is TGCGCCAGCAGCTTGGCCTTGCGTGCGAGGTACAATGAGCAGTTCTTC.

There are a few counts of this clonotype. V is TRBV20-1 and J is TRBJ2-3; perhaps TRBD1 as D (6 bases). V was trimmed by 6 bases and J by 6 bases, leaving 22 bases between them. The germline CDR1 and CDR2 sequences are DFQATT and SNEGSKA (reference sequence). CDR3 length: 15 amino acids. The CDR3 region is CSAPGTPTPGDTQYF. The CDR3 nucleotides read TGCAGTGCGCCCGGGACACCGACGCCCGGGGATACGCAGTATTTT.

This clonotype was found a few times. This sequence joins TRBV5-1 and TRBJ2-1; 10 bases are shared with TRBD2. Germline V gene lookup returns CDR1 SGHRS and CDR2 YFSETQ. This CDR3 is 15 amino acids long. The V segment lost 0 bases and the J segment 9 bases; nucleotides outside the gene matches: 6. The CDR3 spells CASSLVASGSGEQFF. The CDR3 nucleotides are TGCGCCAGCAGCTTGGTGGCTAGCGGGAGTGGTGAGCAGTTCTTC. The full variable domain, in which reference TRBV5-1 and TRBJ2-1 provide the parts outside the CDR3, is KAGVTQTPRYLIKTRGQQVTLSCSPISGHRSVSWYQQTPGQGLQFLFEYFSETQRNKGNFPGRFSGRQFSNSRSEMNVSTLELGDSALYLCASSLVASGSGEQFFGPGTRLTVL.

The chain links TRBV5-4 to TRBJ2-5; 8 nucleotides match TRBD1. V dropped 6 bases and J dropped 1; count of bases not matched to a gene: 2. The CDR3 runs 13 residues. The germline CDR1 and CDR2 sequences are SGHNT and YYREEE (reference sequence). The CDR3 nucleotides are TGTGCCAGCACCGACAGGGGCCAAGAGACCCAGTACTTC. Translation gives CASTDRGQETQYF.

This sequence joins TRBV27 and TRBJ2-3, with TRBD2 matching over 13 bases. CDR1 MNHEY and CDR2 SMNVEV come from the germline V gene (reference sequence). V shed 4 bases, J shed 6 bases, and the junction held 7 bases outside the gene matches. The CDR3 consists of 16 residues. The CDR3 loop reads CASSSRLAGGRDTQYF. Written as DNA, the CDR3 is TGTGCCAGCAGTTCCCGACTAGCGGGGGGCAGGGATACGCAGTATTTT.

The CDR3 region has the DNA TGTGCCAGCAGTCCCAGGAGGGGGAAGCAAGAGACCCAGTACTTC. Protein product: CASSPRRGKQETQYF. The rearrangement joins TRBV12-3 or TRBV12-4 to TRBJ2-5; TRBD1 or TRBD2 may be the D gene (6 bases each). Trimming removed 5 bases at V and 2 bases at J, with 15 bases between. The CDR3 consists of 15 residues.

The table lists this clonotype with a few counts. The chain links TRBV28 to TRBJ2-1; D perhaps matches TRBD1 (5 bases). Trimming cost V 7 bases and J 1 base, with 20 bases left between them. Germline V gene lookup returns CDR1 MDHEN and CDR2 SYDVKM. The CDR3 has 17 amino acids. The CDR3 coding sequence is TGTGCCAGCACCTCGGAACAGGCCCCGTTTTCCTACAATGAGCAGTTCTTC. Translating it yields CASTSEQAPFSYNEQFF.

Of note for this clonotype: A junction boundary mismatches the germline segment, possibly from a read error. CDR3 amino acids: CASSPRTSGRALF. As DNA, the CDR3 is TGTGCCAGCAGCCCAAGGACTAGCGGGAGGGCCCTCTTC. The chain recombines TRBV11-2 with TRBJ2-4, with 15 bases fitting TRBD2. This CDR3 contains 13 residues. The germline V gene encodes CDR1 SGHAT and CDR2 FQNNGV. The variable domain in full, with the rest retrieved from reference TRBV11-2 and TRBJ2-4, is EAGVAQSPRYKIIEKRQSVAFWCNPISGHATLYWYQQILGQGPKLLIQFQNNGVVDDSQLPKDRFSAERLKGVDSTLKIQPAKLEDSAVYLCASSPRTSGRALFGAGTRLSVL.

This chain connects TRBV20-1 to TRBJ2-1, with 9 bases aligning to TRBD2. CDR3 length equals 13 residues. Per germline, CDR1 DFQATT and CDR2 SNEGSKA (reference sequence). Germline trimming cut 2 bases from V and 10 bases from J; bases unmatched to any gene: 6. CDR3: CSARLAGPREQFF. As DNA, the CDR3 is TGCAGTGCTAGACTAGCGGGGCCTCGGGAGCAGTTCTTC.

In this sample, this clonotype turned up a few times. The rearrangement joins TRBV20-1 to TRBJ2-7; a weak D match, TRBD2 (5 bases). The germline CDR1 and CDR2 sequences are DFQATT and SNEGSKA (reference sequence). V was cut by 3 bases and J by 7 bases, with 13 bases left in between. The CDR3 runs 12 residues. The CDR3 loop is CSASRTPGEQYF. The CDR3 nucleotides read TGCAGTGCTAGTCGGACTCCTGGGGAGCAGTACTTC.

This clonotype showed up many times. The J gene is TRBJ2-5, the V gene TRBV5-6, with D possibly being TRBD1 or TRBD2 (5 bases each). The CDR3 is made up of 14 amino acids. V was shortened by 0 bases and J by 7 bases, with 13 bases between the two germline ends. Germline CDR1 and CDR2: SGHDT and YYEEEE. In DNA, the CDR3 is TGTGCCAGCAGCTTGGAGGGGAGTCCTCTGACCCAGTACTTC. Translated, it gives CASSLEGSPLTQYF.

This clonotype was picked up many times. This rearrangement joins TRBV20-1 to TRBJ2-7, with D perhaps matching TRBD1 or TRBD2 (5 bases each). Germline-derived CDR1 and CDR2 are DFQATT and SNEGSKA (reference sequence). V lost 0 bases and J 0 bases, leaving 15 bases between the germline ends. There are 16 residues in the CDR3. CDR3 sequence: CSARDGDLKSSYEQYF. CDR3 nucleotide sequence: TGCAGTGCTAGAGATGGGGACCTGAAAAGCTCCTACGAGCAGTACTTC.

The chain links TRBV20-1 to TRBJ2-7; 9 positions agree with TRBD2. The germline CDR1 and CDR2 sequences are DFQATT and SNEGSKA (reference sequence). The CDR3 is made up of 15 amino acids. With V trimmed by 0 bases and J by 2 bases, 5 bases remained unmatched. The DNA of the CDR3 is TGCAGTGCTAGAGATTTGGTAGCGGGAGCCTACGAGCAGTACTTC. This sequence encodes CSARDLVAGAYEQYF.

This clonotype was seen a handful of times. V gene TRBV5-5 combines with J gene TRBJ2-7, with 8 positions matching TRBD2. The junction had 3 bases not matched to a gene; V was cut back by 4 bases and J by 6 bases. Germline V lookup: CDR1 SGHKS, CDR2 YYEKEE (reference sequence). CDR3 length: 12 amino acids. CDR3 coding DNA: TGTGCCAGCAGCCAAGGACTAGCCGAGCAGTACTTC. Protein sequence: CASSQGLAEQYF.

This clonotype was counted between two and nine times. V is TRBV19 and J is TRBJ2-1; 9 nucleotides agree with TRBD1. Germline CDR1 is LNHDA and CDR2 is SQIVND (reference sequence). V trimming: 3 bases; J trimming: 7 bases; junction bases outside the gene matches: 7. The CDR3 has 15 residues. The CDR3: CASSMGDRVANEQFF. The CDR3 DNA reads as TGTGCCAGTAGTATGGGGGACAGGGTAGCAAATGAGCAGTTCTTC.

The chain couples TRBV20-1 to TRBJ2-2, with D maybe TRBD2 (5 bases). This CDR3 comprises 14 residues. Germline assignment: CDR1 DFQATT and CDR2 SNEGSKA (reference sequence). Trimming cost V 3 bases and J 4 bases, with 12 bases left between them. The CDR3 loop reads CSARGVAGTGELFF. The CDR3 bases are TGCAGTGCTAGGGGAGTTGCAGGCACCGGGGAGCTGTTTTTT.

This clonotype was counted only a few times. The V call is TRBV3-1, the J call TRBJ1-1; D is perhaps TRBD1 (5 bases). Germline CDR1 is LGHDT and CDR2 is YNNKEL (reference sequence). The CDR3 contains 14 residues. Trimming stripped 0 bases from V and 6 bases from J, with 11 bases between. The CDR3 is CASSQDNGRAEAFF. The CDR3 DNA follows: TGTGCCAGCAGCCAAGATAACGGCAGGGCTGAAGCTTTCTTT.

For the CDR3, the DNA is TGCAGTGCAAAAAAGGGGGCTTGGGACAATGAGCAGTTCTTC. Protein: CSAKKGAWDNEQFF. The chain has TRBV20-1 and TRBJ2-1; 7 bases agree with TRBD1. Looked up from germline, CDR1 is DFQATT and CDR2 is SNEGSKA (reference sequence). The V and J ends lost 6 bases and 5 bases, in that order; junction bases with no gene match: 10. The CDR3 contains 14 residues.

The rearrangement links TRBV12-3 or TRBV12-4 to TRBJ2-2; the match to TRBD2 covers 7 bases. J was trimmed by 5 bases and V by 3 bases; bases with no gene match: 3. The length of the CDR3 is 14 residues. In DNA, the CDR3 is TGTGCCAGCAGTTTTCGGGGGGAAACCGGGGAGCTGTTTTTT. Translating gives CASSFRGETGELFF.

This chain's CDR3 is CASSELGRTQPQHF. The DNA of the CDR3 is TGTGCCAGCAGTGAATTGGGCAGAACTCAGCCCCAGCATTTT. This rearrangement joins TRBV6-1 to TRBJ1-5; no clear D gene. Between the trimmed V and J ends, which lost 2 bases and 6 bases, there was a span of 11 bases. This CDR3 is built from 14 residues. Germline loops: CDR1 MNHNS, CDR2 SASEGT.

There are a few counts of this clonotype. The rearrangement joins TRBV6-5 to TRBJ2-7; TRBD1 aligns across 10 bases. Germline V gene lookup returns CDR1 MNHEY and CDR2 SVGAGI. The length of the CDR3 is 15 residues. The J segment lost 1 base and the V segment lost 3 bases, leaving 3 bases of the junction unmatched. This CDR3 is CASSYDRGRSYEQYF. CDR3 nucleotides: TGTGCCAGCAGTTATGACAGGGGGCGATCCTACGAGCAGTACTTC.

The chain has TRBV6-1 and TRBJ1-2, with D possibly matching TRBD1 (6 bases). CDR3 length: 15 amino acids. Per the germline V gene, CDR1 is MNHNS and CDR2 is SASEGT. V lost 8 bases and J lost 8, with 24 bases in between. The CDR3 loop is CASLERPGASGGYTF. The CDR3 DNA follows: TGTGCCAGCCTCGAACGGCCAGGGGCCTCCGGGGGCTACACCTTC.

The chain carries TRBV7-9 and TRBJ1-2; D not resolved. From germline, CDR1 is SEHNR and CDR2 FQNEAQ (reference sequence). The V gene lost 2 bases and the J gene lost 3 bases, with 16 bases spanning the gap. The CDR3 sequence is 16 residues long. In DNA, the CDR3 is TGTGCCAGCAGCTTACGCGAACCTCGCTTGGACTATGGCTACACCTTC. This translates into CASSLREPRLDYGYTF.

The rearrangement uses TRBV6-6 and TRBJ1-6, with no clear D. Per the germline V gene, CDR1 is MNHNY and CDR2 is SVGAGI (reference sequence). V lost 2 bases, J lost 10 bases, and 6 bases lay in between. This CDR3 has 12 amino acids. The CDR3 DNA reads as TGTGCCAGCAGTTACGGGGAATCACCCCTCCACTTT. It specifies CASSYGESPLHF.

The rearrangement links TRBV20-1 to TRBJ2-4, with 9 bases fitting TRBD1. Germline V gene lookup returns CDR1 DFQATT and CDR2 SNEGSKA (reference sequence). Trimming removed 1 base from V and 6 bases from J; junction bases left unmatched: 7. The CDR3 is 15 amino acids. CDR3 in amino acids: CSARGLNRGPNIQYF. The CDR3 DNA is TGCAGTGCTAGAGGGCTAAACAGGGGGCCAAACATTCAGTACTTC.

The chain employs TRBV12-3 or TRBV12-4 and TRBJ2-3; 7 bases align to TRBD2. V dropped 7 bases and J dropped 4; count of bases not matched to a gene: 8. CDR3 length equals 14 residues. The CDR3, as DNA: TGTGCCAGCACCCCCTCGACTAGCCCAGATACGCAGTATTTT. As protein: CASTPSTSPDTQYF.

The chain couples TRBV14 to TRBJ2-7; TRBD2 matches at 12 bases. Germline trimming cut 2 bases from V and 3 bases from J; bases unmatched to any gene: 5. CDR1 and CDR2 (germline): SGHDN, FVKESK. The CDR3 sequence is 16 residues long. In DNA, the CDR3 is TGTGCCAGCAGCCAACGCGGACTAGCGGGACTCTACGAGCAGTACTTC. Protein sequence: CASSQRGLAGLYEQYF.

This clonotype was observed a few times. V and J are TRBV7-8 and TRBJ1-1, with D possibly matching TRBD1 (6 bases). The V end was cut by 0 bases, the J end by 6 bases, with 11 bases between. CDR1 and CDR2 (germline): SGHVS, FQNEAQ. The CDR3 loop spans 14 amino acids. The CDR3: CASSLAGTPPEAFF. The CDR3 region has the DNA TGTGCCAGCAGCTTAGCAGGGACACCACCTGAAGCTTTCTTT.

V is TRBV5-1 and J is TRBJ1-4; D might be TRBD1 (6 bases). V lost 3 bases to trimming and J lost 8 bases, with 14 bases between them. In germline, CDR1 is SGHRS, CDR2 YFSETQ. This CDR3 region has 14 residues. The CDR3 region has the DNA TGCGCCAGCAGCTCGGGTGAGGGGGGCGAAAAACTGTTTTTT. It specifies CASSSGEGGEKLFF.

V gene TRBV20-1 combines with J gene TRBJ1-5; D is unresolved. The CDR3 has 13 residues. Germline V gene data show CDR1 as DFQATT and CDR2 as SNEGSKA (reference sequence). Trimming took off 3 bases at V and 4 bases at J, with 10 bases between the two ends. CDR3 protein: CSARYWKNQPQHF. The CDR3 DNA sequence: TGCAGTGCTAGGTACTGGAAAAATCAGCCCCAGCATTTT.